This T cell receptor beta chain was sequenced for a study of cytomegalovirus exposure and HLA in healthy donors. About the study: In a later analysis, the 100 to 150 validation repertoires were reported to have used the same platform as the approximately 700 first-cohort repertoires.

Germline V gene data show CDR1 as MGHRA and CDR2 as YSYEKL. V lost 6 bases and J lost 1; bases outside the gene matches: 12. This CDR3 is built from 17 residues. Only in-frame clones appear in the TCRdb table, and some are missing; sequencing was by immunoSEQ multiplex PCR. Here the sample spans approximately 99,000 clones, 70% to 90% being singletons. Sequenced input: PBMCs. This chain joins TRBV4-1 and TRBJ2-3; TRBD2 matches 8 bases. This TCR came from a woman between 18 and 30 years old in good health and CMV-seronegative. CDR3 loop: CASRPGPGLARTDTQYF. The CDR3 DNA sequence: TGCGCCAGCAGACCCGGACCCGGACTAGCCCGCACAGATACGCAGTATTTT.